This T cell receptor beta chain was obtained from a study of shared T cell receptors in the human thymus. TCRdb's copy holds only in-frame clones and misses some; the assay was immunoSEQ multiplex PCR. In the table there are 700,000 to 750,000 clones, roughly 85% of which are singletons. With 2 bases removed from V and 7 bases from J, the gap between germline ends came to 18 bases. CDR1 and CDR2 from the germline V gene are SGHAT and FQNNGV. The CDR3 extends over 16 amino acids. The data were also submitted as part of a second study, on human thymus T cells. From that second work: Healthy Finnish infants having corrective surgery for congenital heart defects served as donors. During corrective heart surgery, resections were taken, and the thymus tissue came from them. Gene usage (both V and J) appeared biased in thymic and blood repertoires. Thymic repertoires overlap heavily among unrelated individuals, related research has reported.

The TCR sequence derives from a girl in the first two years of life with a congenital heart defect. Input material: thymocytes. The chain carries TRBV11-2 and TRBJ2-1; TRBD1 is a possible D gene (5 bases). DNA of the CDR3: TGTGCCAGCAGCTTACTCCGGACAATTTATACAAATGAGCAGTTCTTC. Its translation is CASSLLRTIYTNEQFF.